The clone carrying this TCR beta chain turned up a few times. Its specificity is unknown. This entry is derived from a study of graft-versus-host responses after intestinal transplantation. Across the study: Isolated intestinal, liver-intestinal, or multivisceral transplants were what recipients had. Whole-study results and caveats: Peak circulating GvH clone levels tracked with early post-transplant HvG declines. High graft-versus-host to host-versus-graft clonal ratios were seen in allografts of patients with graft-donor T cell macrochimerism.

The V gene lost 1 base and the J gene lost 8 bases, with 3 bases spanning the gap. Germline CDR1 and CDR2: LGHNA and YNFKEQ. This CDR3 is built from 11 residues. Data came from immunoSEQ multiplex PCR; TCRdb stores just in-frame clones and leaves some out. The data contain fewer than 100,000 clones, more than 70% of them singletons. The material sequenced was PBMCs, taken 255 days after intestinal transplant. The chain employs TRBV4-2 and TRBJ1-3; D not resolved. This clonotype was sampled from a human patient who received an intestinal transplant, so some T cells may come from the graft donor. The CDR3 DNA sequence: TGTGCCAGCAGCCAAGGGTACACCATATATTTT. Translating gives CASSQGYTIYF.